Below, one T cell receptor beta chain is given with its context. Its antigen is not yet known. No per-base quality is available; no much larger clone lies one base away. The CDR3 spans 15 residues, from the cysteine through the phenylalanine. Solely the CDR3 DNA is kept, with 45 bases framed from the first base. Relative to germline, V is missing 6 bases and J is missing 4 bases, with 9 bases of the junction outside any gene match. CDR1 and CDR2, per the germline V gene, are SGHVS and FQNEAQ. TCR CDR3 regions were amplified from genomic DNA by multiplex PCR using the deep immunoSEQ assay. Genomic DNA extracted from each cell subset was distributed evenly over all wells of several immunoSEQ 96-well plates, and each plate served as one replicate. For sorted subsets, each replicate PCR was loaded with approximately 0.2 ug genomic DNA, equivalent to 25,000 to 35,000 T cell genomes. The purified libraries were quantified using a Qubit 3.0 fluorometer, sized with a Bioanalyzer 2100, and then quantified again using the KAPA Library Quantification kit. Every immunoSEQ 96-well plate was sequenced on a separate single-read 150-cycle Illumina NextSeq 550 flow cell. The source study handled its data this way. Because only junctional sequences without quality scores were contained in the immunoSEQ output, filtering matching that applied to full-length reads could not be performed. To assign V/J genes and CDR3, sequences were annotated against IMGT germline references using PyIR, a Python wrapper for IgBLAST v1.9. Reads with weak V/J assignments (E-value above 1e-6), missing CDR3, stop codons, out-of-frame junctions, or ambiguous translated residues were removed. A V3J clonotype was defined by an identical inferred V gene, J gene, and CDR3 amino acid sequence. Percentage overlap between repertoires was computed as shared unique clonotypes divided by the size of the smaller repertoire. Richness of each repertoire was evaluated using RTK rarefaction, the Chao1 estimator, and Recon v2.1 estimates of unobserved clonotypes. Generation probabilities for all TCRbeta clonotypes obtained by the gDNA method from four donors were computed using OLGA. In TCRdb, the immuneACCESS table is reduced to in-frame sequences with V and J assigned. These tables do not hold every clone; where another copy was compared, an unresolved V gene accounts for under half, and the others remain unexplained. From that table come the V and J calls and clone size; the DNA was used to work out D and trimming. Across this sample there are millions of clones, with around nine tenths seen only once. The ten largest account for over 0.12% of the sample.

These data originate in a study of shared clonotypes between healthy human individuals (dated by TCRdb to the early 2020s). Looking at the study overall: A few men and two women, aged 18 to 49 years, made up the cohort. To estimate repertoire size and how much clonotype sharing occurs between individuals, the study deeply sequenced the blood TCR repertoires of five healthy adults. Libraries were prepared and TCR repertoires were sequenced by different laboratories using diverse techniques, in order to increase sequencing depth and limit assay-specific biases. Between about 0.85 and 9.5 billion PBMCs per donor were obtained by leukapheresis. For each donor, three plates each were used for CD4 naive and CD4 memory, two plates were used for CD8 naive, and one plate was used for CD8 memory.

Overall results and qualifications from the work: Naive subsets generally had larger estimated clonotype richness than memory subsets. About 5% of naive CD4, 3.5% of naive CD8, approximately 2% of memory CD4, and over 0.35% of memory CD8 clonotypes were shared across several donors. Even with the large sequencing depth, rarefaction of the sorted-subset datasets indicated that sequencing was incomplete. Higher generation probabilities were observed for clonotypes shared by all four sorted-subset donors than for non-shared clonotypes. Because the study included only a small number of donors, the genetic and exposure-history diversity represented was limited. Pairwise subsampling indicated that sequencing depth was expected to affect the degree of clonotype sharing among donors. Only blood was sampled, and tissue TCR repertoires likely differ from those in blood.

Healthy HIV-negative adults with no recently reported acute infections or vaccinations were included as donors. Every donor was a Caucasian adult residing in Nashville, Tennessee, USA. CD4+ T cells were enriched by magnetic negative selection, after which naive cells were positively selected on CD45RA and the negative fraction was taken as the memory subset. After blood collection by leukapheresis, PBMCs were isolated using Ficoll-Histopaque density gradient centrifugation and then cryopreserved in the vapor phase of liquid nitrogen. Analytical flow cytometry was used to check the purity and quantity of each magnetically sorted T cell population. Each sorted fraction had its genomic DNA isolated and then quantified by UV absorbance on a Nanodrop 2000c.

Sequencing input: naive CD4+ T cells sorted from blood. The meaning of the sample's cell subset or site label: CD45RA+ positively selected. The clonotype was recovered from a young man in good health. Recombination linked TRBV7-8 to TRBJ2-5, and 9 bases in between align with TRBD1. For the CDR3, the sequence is CASSFTGGALETQYF. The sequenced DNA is TGTGCCAGCAGTTTCACAGGGGGCGCGTTAGAGACCCAGTACTTC.